This passage covers 21 T cell receptor beta chains from one sample sequenced in a study of blood T cells in healthy people across ages. Through a sample-barcoded 5' primer and a J-beta primer mix, a second PCR was run for roughly 7 to 12 cycles. Via MiXCR, TCRdb re-called the 5' RACE reads, giving one row per CDR3 protein. The profile shows some 1.5 million distinct CDR3 sequences, roughly 27% of them singletons. Sequencing was done on a sample of blood. The receptors come from a woman aged 25-40 years in good health.

At least ten counts were recorded for this clonotype. The genes are TRBV24-1 and TRBJ2-1, with 7 bases matching TRBD2. CDR1 and CDR2 from the germline V gene are KGHDR and SFDVKD. The CDR3 runs 14 residues. Germline trimming cut 5 bases from V and 4 bases from J; bases unmatched to any gene: 4. This chain's CDR3 is CATSGSRGYNEQFF. CDR3 nucleotide sequence: TGTGCCACCAGTGGTTCGCGGGGGTACAATGAGCAGTTCTTC.

This clonotype was picked up a small number of times. The chain employs TRBV10-3 and TRBJ2-3; the match to TRBD2 covers 10 bases. Losses at the gene ends were 8 bases for V and 3 bases for J; bases not matched to a gene: 8. CDR3 length: 15 amino acids. Germline loops: CDR1 ENHRY, CDR2 SYGVKD. The DNA for the CDR3 is TGTGCCATCTCACAAACGGGACTAGCGACAGATACGCAGTATTTT. It codes for CAISQTGLATDTQYF.

The chain carries TRBV7-9 and TRBJ1-4, with 7 bases aligning to TRBD1. The V segment lost 5 bases and the J segment 4 bases; nucleotides outside the gene matches: 7. The germline V gene has CDR1 SEHNR and CDR2 FQNEAQ (reference sequence). The CDR3 totals 15 residues. The chain's CDR3 is CASSDRQGNNEKLFF. CDR3 sequence (DNA): TGTGCCAGCAGCGACCGACAGGGTAATAATGAAAAACTGTTTTTT.

A few counts support this clonotype. The rearrangement uses TRBV7-9 and TRBJ2-7; D remains unclear. This CDR3 has 13 amino acids. V was trimmed by 4 bases and J by 6 bases, leaving 13 bases between them. Germline CDR1 is SEHNR and CDR2 is FQNEAQ (reference sequence). In DNA, the CDR3 is TGTGCCAGCAGCTCAGCCCAGACTGCCGAGCAGTACTTC. Its protein product is CASSSAQTAEQYF. Complete variable domain (other parts from reference TRBV7-9 and TRBJ2-7): DTGVSQNPRHKITKRGQNVTFRCDPISEHNRLYWYRQTLGQGPEFLTYFQNEAQLEKSRLLSDRFSAERPKGSFSTLEIQRTEQGDSAMYLCASSSAQTAEQYFGPGTRLTVT.

The J gene is TRBJ2-5, the V gene TRBV12-3 or TRBV12-4; D could derive from TRBD1 or TRBD2 (5 bases each). The V end was cut by 8 bases, the J end by 7 bases, with 11 bases between. The CDR3 loop spans 11 amino acids. CDR3 loop: CASGAGGTQYF. CDR3 DNA sequence: TGTGCCAGCGGGGCTGGGGGGACCCAGTACTTC.

In this sample, this clonotype turned up many times. The chain couples TRBV9 to TRBJ2-5; 9 bases line up with TRBD2. The CDR3 totals 17 residues. Germline trimming cut 2 bases from V and 5 bases from J; bases unmatched to any gene: 13. The germline V gene encodes CDR1 SGDLS and CDR2 YYNGEE. The CDR3 reads CASSVTLGGGALETQYF. In DNA form, the CDR3 reads TGTGCCAGCAGCGTGACGCTTGGCGGGGGGGCCTTGGAGACCCAGTACTTC.

With regard to this clonotype: A much larger clone differs from this one at a single base, so this may be a read error. V and J are TRBV20-1 and TRBJ1-2; D unclear. Germline CDR1 is DFQATT and CDR2 is SNEGSKA (reference sequence). The CDR3 loop spans 13 amino acids. CDR3 in amino acids: CSATLEENYGHTF. CDR3 DNA: TGCAGTGCTACCCTCGAGGAGAACTATGGCCACACCTTC.

This clonotype was seen a few times. This rearrangement joins TRBV6-2 or TRBV6-3 to TRBJ2-3; 9 bases are a match to TRBD2. The CDR3 consists of 16 residues. The germline V gene has CDR1 MNHEY and CDR2 SVGEGT. After removal of 6 bases from V and 6 bases from J, the junction contained 13 bases not matched to a gene. The CDR3 region has the DNA TGTGCCAGCAGAGCCGGGACTAGCAGCGGTGATGATACGCAGTATTTT. Its protein is CASRAGTSSGDDTQYF.

The table lists this clonotype with many counts. The rearrangement uses TRBV9 and TRBJ2-7, with 11 positions matching TRBD2. The CDR3 runs to 15 residues. V was pared by 3 bases and J by 2 bases, with 4 bases of the junction left unmatched. Germline V gene sequence: CDR1 SGDLS, CDR2 YYNGEE. The CDR3 nucleotides read TGTGCCAGCAGCGCTACTAGCGGGAGTACCTACGAGCAGTACTTC. Translated, it gives CASSATSGSTYEQYF. The full variable domain, its missing parts supplied by reference TRBV9 and TRBJ2-7, is DSGVTQTPKHLITATGQRVTLRCSPRSGDLSVYWYQQSLDQGLQFLIQYYNGEERAKGNILERFSAQQFPDLHSELNLSSLELGDSALYFCASSATSGSTYEQYFGPGTRLTVT.

This chain connects TRBV20-1 to TRBJ1-2; D is perhaps TRBD1 (5 bases). Germline V lookup: CDR1 DFQATT, CDR2 SNEGSKA (reference sequence). The CDR3 runs 14 residues. Trimming took off 1 base at V and 4 bases at J, with 13 bases between the two ends. Here the CDR3 reads CSARGPLGGYGYTF. Written as DNA, the CDR3 is TGCAGTGCTAGAGGTCCCCTGGGGGGCTATGGCTACACCTTC.

About this clonotype itself: A read error is possible here, since a much larger clone lies one base away. The chain couples TRBV29-1 to TRBJ2-7; 8 nucleotides line up with TRBD2. Germline V gene sequence: CDR1 SQVTM, CDR2 ANQGSEA. The CDR3 covers 13 residues. V shed 8 bases and J 5 bases; nucleotides not matched to a gene: 11. The CDR3 spells CSRAPAGEDEQYF. Written as DNA, the CDR3 is TGCAGCCGCGCGCCAGCGGGAGAGGACGAGCAGTACTTC.

This clonotype was observed at least ten times. Compared with germline, one end of the junction differs, possibly owing to a read error. The chain employs TRBV12-3 or TRBV12-4 and TRBJ2-7, with a tentative D call TRBD1 (5 bases). CDR3 length equals 15 residues. The CDR3 region has the DNA TGCGCCAGCAGCTTGGGTGGTCAGGGATTCTACGAGCAGTACTTC. Translating it yields CASSLGGQGFYEQYF.

The table lists this clonotype with a count of one. This chain joins TRBV5-1 and TRBJ1-2; D perhaps matches TRBD1 (6 bases). V lost 2 bases and J lost 4, with 9 bases in between. CDR1 is SGHRS, CDR2 YFSETQ, per germline. This CDR3 has 13 residues. The chain's CDR3 is CASSFGTRYGYTF. CDR3 bases: TGCGCCAGCAGCTTCGGGACACGCTATGGCTACACCTTC.

The sample holds a few counts of this clonotype. The chain recombines TRBV2 with TRBJ2-7; TRBD1 is a possible D gene (5 bases). From germline, CDR1 is SNHLY and CDR2 FYNNEI. The CDR3 totals 14 residues. V lost 6 bases and J lost 0, with 12 bases in between. As DNA, the CDR3 is TGTGCCAGCAGATACCTTGGGGCCTCCTACGAGCAGTACTTC. Protein: CASRYLGASYEQYF.

This clonotype was found a few times. The gene calls are TRBV21-1 and TRBJ2-3; the table names TRBD1, a call not compared with the DNA. TRBV21-1 is a pseudogene segment. The CDR3 runs to 17 residues. The CDR3 bases are TGTGCCAGCAGCAGGCCCGGCGGGACAAGGGATACAGATACGCAGTATTTT. It specifies CASSRPGGTRDTDTQYF.

This clonotype was recorded many times. The gene calls are TRBV9 and TRBJ2-1, with TRBD1 as a possible D gene (7 bases). Germline CDR1 SGDLS, CDR2 YYNGEE. V gave up 3 bases and J gave up 1 base, with 17 bases separating them. The CDR3 is made up of 17 amino acids. The CDR3 DNA follows: TGTGCCAGCAGCGCCCAGGGGGAGGCTTATTCCTACAATGAGCAGTTCTTC. This sequence encodes CASSAQGEAYSYNEQFF.

This clonotype was seen a single time. This chain connects TRBV11-2 to TRBJ2-3; D is perhaps TRBD2 (5 bases). Between the trimmed V and J ends, which lost 6 bases and 10 bases, there was a span of 14 bases. CDR1 is SGHAT, CDR2 FQNNGV, per germline. This CDR3 comprises 12 residues. CDR3 sequence: CASSPQTNPQYF. In DNA form, the CDR3 reads TGTGCCAGCAGTCCGCAGACTAACCCGCAGTATTTT.

The chain joins TRBV20-1 to TRBJ2-7, with a weak D call TRBD2 (6 bases). The CDR3 runs to 14 residues. The germline V gene has CDR1 DFQATT and CDR2 SNEGSKA (reference sequence). The germline V and J ends were trimmed by 0 bases and 3 bases, with 12 bases remaining between them. The CDR3 protein is CSARDRRGIYEQYF. The CDR3 coding sequence is TGCAGTGCTAGAGATCGGAGGGGAATCTACGAGCAGTACTTC.

V and J are TRBV2 and TRBJ2-1; D is undetermined. The CDR3 loop spans 15 amino acids. Germline loops: CDR1 SNHLY, CDR2 FYNNEI. The germline V and J ends were trimmed by 0 bases and 9 bases, with 15 bases remaining between them. The CDR3 DNA reads TGTGCCAGCAGTGAAGCGGGCGAGCTGCTGCTTGAGCAGTTCTTC. Its protein product is CASSEAGELLLEQFF. Full variable domain (missing parts from reference TRBV2 and TRBJ2-1): EPEVTQTPSHQVTQMGQEVILRCVPISNHLYFYWYRQILGQKVEFLVSFYNNEISEKSEIFDDQFSVERPDGSNFTLKIRSTKLEDSAMYFCASSEAGELLLEQFFGPGTRLTVL.

On this clonotype: This may arise from a read error, as a much more abundant clone is one base away. Since the CDR3 does not end with the conserved phenylalanine or tryptophan, this likely comes from a read error. This chain connects TRBV11-2 to TRBJ2-6; maybe TRBD2 (5 bases). The CDR3 covers 17 residues. Trimming cost V 3 bases and J 1 base, with 13 bases left between them. Germline V gives CDR1 SGHAT, CDR2 FQNNGV. The CDR3 nucleotides read TGTGCCAGCAGCTTTGGTTTAAGGAGGTCTGGGGCCAACGTCCTGACTGTC. As protein: CASSFGLRRSGANVLTV.

This clonotype was picked up many times. The chain employs TRBV10-3 and TRBJ2-1, with 10 bases that match TRBD2. The germline V gene encodes CDR1 ENHRY and CDR2 SYGVKD. The CDR3 totals 16 residues. J gave up 0 bases and V 4 bases, and 3 bases lay outside the gene matches. CDR3 residues: CAISVLAGSSYNEQFF. The CDR3 coding sequence is TGTGCCATCAGTGTACTAGCGGGGAGCTCCTACAATGAGCAGTTCTTC.